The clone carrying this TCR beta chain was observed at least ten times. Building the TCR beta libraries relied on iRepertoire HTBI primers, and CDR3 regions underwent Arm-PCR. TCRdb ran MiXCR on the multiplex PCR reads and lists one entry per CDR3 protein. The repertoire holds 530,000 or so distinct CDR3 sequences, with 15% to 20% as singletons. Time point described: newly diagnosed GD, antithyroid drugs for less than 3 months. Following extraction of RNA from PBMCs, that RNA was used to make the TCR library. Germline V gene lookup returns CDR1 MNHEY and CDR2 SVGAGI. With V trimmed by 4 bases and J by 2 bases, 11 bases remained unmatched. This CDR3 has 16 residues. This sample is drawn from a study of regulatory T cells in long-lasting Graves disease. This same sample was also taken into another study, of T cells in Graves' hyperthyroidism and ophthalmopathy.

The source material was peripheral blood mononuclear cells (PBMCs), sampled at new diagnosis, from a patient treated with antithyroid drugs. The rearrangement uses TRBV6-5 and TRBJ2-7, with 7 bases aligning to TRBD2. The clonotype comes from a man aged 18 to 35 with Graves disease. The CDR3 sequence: CASSSVQVGGPYEQYF. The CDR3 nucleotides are TGTGCCAGCAGTTCCGTTCAGGTGGGAGGGCCCTACGAGCAGTACTTC.